The 20 T cell receptor beta chains given below trace back to one sample, sequenced in a study of T-cell reconstitution after alpha-beta-depleted transplantation in children. Unique molecular identifiers were incorporated when the TCRbeta library was constructed. One entry per CDR3 protein results from TCRdb running MiXCR on the PCR reads. The sample has about 640,000 distinct CDR3 sequences, around a sixth seen once. This sample comprised PBMCs from the stem cell graft donor, obtained from the stem cell graft. The receptor source for this set is a human donor who donated a stem cell graft to a child with acute myeloid leukemia.

This chain joins TRBV5-1 and TRBJ2-7; D is unclear. Germline CDR1 SGHRS, CDR2 YFSETQ. Trimming stripped 1 base from V and 6 bases from J, with 20 bases between. The CDR3 contains 16 residues. CDR3 amino acids: CASSLPAVGDPREQYF. CDR3 bases: TGCGCCAGCAGCTTGCCTGCCGTAGGAGACCCTCGCGAGCAGTACTTC.

The chain uses TRBV7-2 and TRBJ2-3; maybe TRBD2 (7 bases). The CDR3 has 14 amino acids. V lost 3 bases to trimming and J lost 2 bases, with 9 bases between them. Germline loops: CDR1 SGHTA, CDR2 FQGNSA. The CDR3 is CASSFGGHTDTQYF. In DNA, the CDR3 is TGTGCCAGCAGCTTCGGGGGGCACACAGATACGCAGTATTTT.

This clonotype was seen a few times. The chain uses TRBV5-5 and TRBJ1-1; no clear D gene. CDR3 length: 14 amino acids. Germline values: CDR1 SGHKS, CDR2 YYEKEE (reference sequence). Trimming removed 1 base at V and 3 bases at J, with 10 bases between. The CDR3 region is CASSLSQVYTEAFF. CDR3 DNA sequence: TGTGCCAGCAGCTTGTCTCAGGTTTACACTGAAGCTTTCTTT. The whole variable domain, remainder taken from reference TRBV5-5 and TRBJ1-1, is DAGVTQSPTHLIKTRGQQVTLRCSPISGHKSVSWYQQVLGQGPQFIFQYYEKEERGRGNFPDRFSARQFPNYSSELNVNALLLGDSALYLCASSLSQVYTEAFFGQGTRLTVV.

A note on this clonotype: A much more abundant neighbour one base away suggests this may be a read error. The chain employs TRBV12-3 or TRBV12-4 and TRBJ2-1; 8 bases line up with TRBD1. The CDR3 runs to 14 residues. V gave up 1 base and J gave up 11 bases; unmatched junction bases: 7. The CDR3 here is CASSLGGQVNKQFF. CDR3 in DNA: TGTGCCAGCAGTTTAGGGGGACAGGTAAATAAGCAGTTCTTC.

The sample holds a few counts of this clonotype. J is TRBJ2-7 and V is TRBV7-9, with 8 bases fitting TRBD1. The ends lost 1 base at V and 2 bases at J; junction bases unmatched: 4. Germline V lookup: CDR1 SEHNR, CDR2 FQNEAQ (reference sequence). The CDR3 spans 15 residues. The DNA for the CDR3 is TGTGCCAGCAGCTTAGAGGGGACAGGCCCCTACGAGCAGTACTTC. Translating gives CASSLEGTGPYEQYF. Full variable domain (outside the CDR3, taken from reference TRBV7-9 and TRBJ2-7): DTGVSQNPRHKITKRGQNVTFRCDPISEHNRLYWYRQTLGQGPEFLTYFQNEAQLEKSRLLSDRFSAERPKGSFSTLEIQRTEQGDSAMYLCASSLEGTGPYEQYFGPGTRLTVT.

The rearrangement joins TRBV29-1 to TRBJ1-1; 7 nucleotides match TRBD1. V was pared by 7 bases and J by 4 bases, with 9 bases of the junction left unmatched. Germline V CDR1 and CDR2: SQVTM, ANQGSEA. This CDR3 comprises 13 residues. For the CDR3, the DNA is TGCAGCGCCCGCGGGAAGGGGGCCACTGAAGCTTTCTTT. It specifies CSARGKGATEAFF.

There are many counts of this clonotype. J is TRBJ2-3 and V is TRBV20-1; the D is unclear. CDR1 and CDR2 from the germline V gene are DFQATT and SNEGSKA (reference sequence). V shed 0 bases and J shed 0 bases, with 19 bases lying between them. The CDR3 consists of 18 residues. In nucleotides, the CDR3 is TGCAGTGCTAGAGATCATGCCAGGTTCCTTCCTAGCACAGATACGCAGTATTTT. Translation gives CSARDHARFLPSTDTQYF.

In its sample, this clonotype was seen many times. The chain is built from TRBV5-1 and TRBJ2-7; the D call may be TRBD1 or TRBD2 (6 bases each). Looked up from germline, CDR1 is SGHRS and CDR2 is YFSETQ. The V gene lost 0 bases and the J gene lost 6 bases, with 16 bases spanning the gap. The CDR3 extends over 15 amino acids. The CDR3 here is CASSLVRRGQGEQYF. The DNA for the CDR3 is TGCGCCAGCAGCTTGGTACGTCGGGGGCAGGGCGAGCAGTACTTC.

This clonotype was seen a few times. V is TRBV5-4 and J is TRBJ2-7; 9 positions agree with TRBD1. Germline V lookup: CDR1 SGHNT, CDR2 YYREEE (reference sequence). The V and J ends lost 4 bases and 6 bases, in that order; junction bases with no gene match: 11. The CDR3 totals 15 residues. The CDR3 coding sequence is TGTGCCAGCAGCATACCGGGACAGGGCGAATCCGAGCAGTACTTC. Translation gives CASSIPGQGESEQYF.

The rearrangement joins TRBV6-1 to TRBJ1-4; D may be TRBD1 (6 bases). Trimming cost V 1 base and J 12 bases, with 15 bases left between them. The CDR3 sequence is 14 residues long. Germline V CDR1 and CDR2: MNHNS, SASEGT. CDR3 sequence: CASSEDRVADELFF. The CDR3 DNA follows: TGTGCCAGCAGTGAAGACAGGGTAGCAGATGAACTGTTTTTT.

The chain employs TRBV12-3 or TRBV12-4 and TRBJ1-1, with TRBD1 identical over 7 bases. Germline trimming cut 7 bases from V and 7 bases from J; bases unmatched to any gene: 12. The CDR3 length is 14 residues. CDR3 in DNA: TGTGCCAGCAATTTCCGACAGGGTTCAAATGAAGCTTTCTTT. It codes for CASNFRQGSNEAFF.

This clonotype was seen many times. The genes are TRBV7-2 and TRBJ2-5, with TRBD2 as a possible D gene (5 bases). CDR1 is SGHTA, CDR2 FQGNSA, per germline. V was trimmed by 5 bases and J by 5 bases, leaving 15 bases between them. CDR3 length equals 14 residues. The CDR3 DNA reads TGTGCCAGCAGCGAAGCCGCGGACTTGGAGACCCAGTACTTC. This gives the protein CASSEAADLETQYF.

This clonotype was counted many times. The chain carries TRBV20-1 and TRBJ2-7; D may be TRBD1 (6 bases). Trimming left V 5 bases short and J 4 bases short, with 12 bases between. This CDR3 has 12 amino acids. Germline assignment: CDR1 DFQATT and CDR2 SNEGSKA (reference sequence). The CDR3 sequence: CSASQGTYEQYV. CDR3 sequence (DNA): TGCAGTGCTTCACAGGGTACTTACGAGCAGTACGTC.

CDR3 bases: TGCGCCAGCAGCTTGGAGGACAGGAGATATGGCTACACCTTC. Its translation: CASSLEDRRYGYTF. V is TRBV5-1 and J is TRBJ1-2; 7 positions agree with TRBD1. Germline CDR1 and CDR2: SGHRS and YFSETQ. The trim removed 0 bases at V and 5 bases at J, leaving 4 bases unmatched. The CDR3 covers 14 residues. Full variable domain (outside the CDR3, taken from reference TRBV5-1 and TRBJ1-2): KAGVTQTPRYLIKTRGQQVTLSCSPISGHRSVSWYQQTPGQGLQFLFEYFSETQRNKGNFPGRFSGRQFSNSRSEMNVSTLELGDSALYLCASSLEDRRYGYTFGSGTRLTVV.

This clonotype was counted ten times or more. This chain connects TRBV20-1 to TRBJ2-5, with D unresolved. The CDR3 runs to 13 residues. Trimming shortened V by 0 bases and J by 3 bases, and 8 bases separated the two germline ends. Germline CDR1 DFQATT, CDR2 SNEGSKA (reference sequence). CDR3 amino acids: CSARETGKETQYF. The CDR3, as DNA: TGCAGTGCTAGAGAGACCGGCAAAGAGACCCAGTACTTC.

This rearrangement joins TRBV6-1 to TRBJ2-5, with D possibly matching TRBD1 (5 bases). Germline V gene data show CDR1 as MNHNS and CDR2 as SASEGT. This CDR3 has 14 amino acids. V lost 2 bases and J 2 bases, leaving 9 bases between the germline ends. The CDR3 region is CASSEKGAQETQYF. In DNA form, the CDR3 reads TGTGCCAGCAGTGAAAAAGGGGCGCAAGAGACCCAGTACTTC.

The table lists this clonotype with a few counts. V and J are TRBV20-1 and TRBJ2-3; 7 bases align to TRBD2. V trimming: 2 bases; J trimming: 2 bases; junction bases outside the gene matches: 7. Germline V gene data show CDR1 as DFQATT and CDR2 as SNEGSKA (reference sequence). This CDR3 contains 15 residues. DNA of the CDR3: TGCAGTGCTAGACCACTAGCGAGTTTCACAGATACGCAGTATTTT. Translation: CSARPLASFTDTQYF.

A remark on this clonotype: A much larger clonotype is one base distant, so this may be a read error. The V gene is TRBV6-6, the J gene TRBJ1-5; TRBD1 matches at 7 bases. This CDR3 has 13 residues. Germline CDR1 reads MNHNY; CDR2 reads SVGAGI (reference sequence). V shed 5 bases and J 5 bases; nucleotides not matched to a gene: 3. CDR3 sequence reads: CASSHRGDQPQHF. CDR3 sequence (DNA): TGTGCCAGCAGTCACAGGGGAGATCAGCCCCAGCATTTT.

There are many counts of this clonotype. The V call is TRBV6-1, the J call TRBJ2-3; TRBD1 aligns across 7 bases. The germline V gene encodes CDR1 MNHNS and CDR2 SASEGT. This CDR3 is built from 14 residues. J gave up 2 bases and V 10 bases, and 9 bases lay outside the gene matches. CDR3: CAISGQGDTDTQYF. DNA of the CDR3: TGTGCCATCTCCGGGCAGGGGGACACAGATACGCAGTATTTT.

This clonotype was seen a few times. J is TRBJ1-2 and V is TRBV5-6; no clear D gene. Germline V gene data show CDR1 as SGHDT and CDR2 as YYEEEE. CDR3 length: 15 amino acids. V lost 0 bases and J lost 4, with 13 bases in between. DNA of the CDR3: TGTGCCAGCAGCTTGGCCCTCCAACAAGGCTATGGCTACACCTTC. It is translated as CASSLALQQGYGYTF. Complete variable domain (other parts from reference TRBV5-6 and TRBJ1-2): DAGVTQSPTHLIKTRGQQVTLRCSPKSGHDTVSWYQQALGQGPQFIFQYYEEEERQRGNFPDRFSGHQFPNYSSELNVNALLLGDSALYLCASSLALQQGYGYTFGSGTRLTVV.